This T cell receptor beta chain was sequenced for a study of spatial heterogeneity in lung cancer. General observations from the study: Counts that tracked tumor mutation counts were those of expanded intratumoral alpha and beta TCRs. Ubiquitous expanded TCR counts tracked ubiquitous nonsynonymous mutations, and regional counts tracked regional ones.

TCRdb redid the calling of the 5' RACE reads with MiXCR, one entry per CDR3 protein. This sample has tens of thousands of distinct CDR3 sequences, with around a sixth found just once. Germline assignment: CDR1 LGHDT and CDR2 YNNKEL (reference sequence). V was shortened by 0 bases and J by 5 bases, with 10 bases between the two germline ends. This CDR3 region has 14 residues. The sample holds a few counts of this clonotype. What it binds is unknown. Time point described: sample taken at primary tumor resection. Frozen PBMC, nontumor lung or tumor provided whole RNA, which was sequenced unsorted. The TCR originated in a female donor with early-stage non-small cell lung cancer. The sample was lung tumor tissue, taken at surgery. This chain links TRBV3-1 with TRBJ2-5; no definite D call. The CDR3 is CASSQDQLTETQYF. As DNA, the CDR3 is TGTGCCAGCAGCCAAGACCAACTAACCGAGACCCAGTACTTC.